Each of the 25 T cell receptor beta chains below was sequenced from the same sample in a study of OX40 agonist ivuxolimab in advanced cancers. Libraries were prepared by immunoSEQ multiplex PCR; TCRdb keeps only in-frame clonotypes and omits some of them. The sample has around 23,000 clones; more than 80% are singletons. Sample: CD4+ or CD8+ T cells sorted from blood, taken in a trial of the OX40 agonist ivuxolimab. These receptor sequences come from an adult with an advanced solid tumor such as melanoma, head and neck, liver or kidney cancer.

The V gene is TRBV7-9, the J gene TRBJ2-2; perhaps TRBD2 as D (5 bases). The CDR3 is 15 amino acids. V shed 0 bases and J shed 1 base, with 6 bases lying between them. Germline CDR1 reads SEHNR; CDR2 reads FQNEAQ (reference sequence). Here the CDR3 DNA reads TGTGCCAGCAGCTTAGCTAGCGAGAACACCGGGGAGCTGTTTTTT. Amino acid sequence: CASSLASENTGELFF.

V and J are TRBV4-1 and TRBJ2-7; D is undetermined. Germline assignment: CDR1 MGHRA and CDR2 YSYEKL. The CDR3 is 12 amino acids. V lost 1 base to trimming and J lost 6 bases, with 7 bases between them. CDR3 in amino acids: CASSQAWGEQYF. The CDR3 coding sequence is TGCGCCAGCAGCCAAGCTTGGGGCGAGCAGTACTTC.

V usage is TRBV27 and J usage is TRBJ1-1; possible D gene TRBD1, 5 bases. Trimming took off 7 bases at V and 6 bases at J, with 15 bases between the two ends. Germline V gene data show CDR1 as MNHEY and CDR2 as SMNVEV (reference sequence). The CDR3 covers 13 residues. CDR3 loop: CASKAGQYPEAFF. The CDR3 region has the DNA TGTGCCAGCAAGGCGGGGCAGTACCCTGAAGCTTTCTTT.

The chain uses TRBV6-1 and TRBJ2-6; D not resolved. The CDR3 is made up of 14 amino acids. V was pared by 4 bases and J by 0 bases, with 4 bases between. Germline V gene lookup returns CDR1 MNHNS and CDR2 SASEGT. The CDR3 loop is CASSGLSGANVLTF. Here the CDR3 DNA reads TGTGCCAGCAGTGGCCTCTCTGGGGCCAACGTCCTGACTTTC.

The chain carries TRBV2 and TRBJ2-3; D call uncertain. Deletions cut 6 bases from V and 2 bases from J, with 12 bases between. CDR3 length: 14 residues. Germline V gene lookup returns CDR1 SNHLY and CDR2 FYNNEI. CDR3 sequence reads: CASRSPEDTDTQYF. The DNA for the CDR3 is TGTGCCAGCAGATCGCCAGAAGACACAGATACGCAGTATTTT.

This chain uses TRBV29-1 with TRBJ2-7; perhaps TRBD2 as D (6 bases). CDR1 is SQVTM, CDR2 ANQGSEA, per germline. With 2 bases removed from V and 7 bases from J, the gap between germline ends came to 12 bases. This CDR3 is built from 12 residues. The CDR3: CSVEQDGGEQYF. The CDR3 coding sequence is TGCAGCGTTGAACAGGATGGGGGGGAGCAGTACTTC.

The V call is TRBV6-6, the J call TRBJ1-1; D uncertain. Trimming took off 4 bases at V and 2 bases at J, with 14 bases between the two ends. The germline V gene encodes CDR1 MNHNY and CDR2 SVGAGI (reference sequence). This CDR3 has 15 residues. Written as DNA, the CDR3 is TGTGCCAGCAGTTCCCGCGTGGGTGAAAACACTGAAGCTTTCTTT. It specifies CASSSRVGENTEAFF.

The chain couples TRBV2 to TRBJ2-5; D call uncertain. Germline assignment: CDR1 SNHLY and CDR2 FYNNEI. Trimming pared 2 bases from V and 2 bases from J, leaving 9 bases between. The CDR3 consists of 14 residues. In DNA, the CDR3 is TGTGCCAGCAGTGAATGGGTAGGACAAGAGACCCAGTACTTC. Translation: CASSEWVGQETQYF. The whole variable domain, filled in from reference TRBV2 and TRBJ2-5, reads EPEVTQTPSHQVTQMGQEVILRCVPISNHLYFYWYRQILGQKVEFLVSFYNNEISEKSEIFDDQFSVERPDGSNFTLKIRSTKLEDSAMYFCASSEWVGQETQYFGPGTRLLVL.

The gene calls are TRBV28 and TRBJ1-5, with 9 nucleotides matching TRBD1. Trimming removed 5 bases from V and 3 bases from J; junction bases left unmatched: 11. The CDR3 runs 17 residues. Germline-derived CDR1 and CDR2 are MDHEN and SYDVKM. CDR3 DNA sequence: TGTGCCAGCAGTCCGCGTCCCGGGACAGGGTTCAATCAGCCCCAGCATTTT. Amino acid sequence: CASSPRPGTGFNQPQHF.

The J gene is TRBJ2-3, the V gene TRBV27; no reliable D call. The germline V gene encodes CDR1 MNHEY and CDR2 SMNVEV (reference sequence). Deletions cut 4 bases from V and 4 bases from J, with 21 bases between. This CDR3 is 17 amino acids long. The CDR3 spells CASSSTGPRHVADTQYF. In DNA form, the CDR3 reads TGTGCCAGCAGTTCCACGGGTCCTCGGCACGTCGCAGATACGCAGTATTTT.

The chain recombines TRBV19 with TRBJ2-7, with D unresolved. Deletions cut 5 bases from V and 0 bases from J, with 8 bases between. Germline V gene data show CDR1 as LNHDA and CDR2 as SQIVND (reference sequence). The CDR3 extends over 13 amino acids. As DNA, the CDR3 is TGTGCCAGTAGTCCCCACGTCTCCTACGAGCAGTACTTC. Protein: CASSPHVSYEQYF.

This sequence joins TRBV4-1 and TRBJ2-7; 7 bases map to TRBD2. The CDR3 is made up of 18 amino acids. With 1 base clipped from V and 5 bases from J, the junction kept 17 bases outside the gene matches. CDR1 is MGHRA, CDR2 YSYEKL, per germline. The CDR3 loop reads CASSQVAGERRGSHEQYF. The DNA of the CDR3 is TGCGCCAGCAGCCAAGTTGCGGGAGAGCGTAGAGGGAGCCACGAGCAGTACTTC.

The chain is built from TRBV19 and TRBJ2-1; 12 nucleotides align to TRBD2. Germline V gene sequence: CDR1 LNHDA, CDR2 SQIVND (reference sequence). This CDR3 is built from 17 residues. With 1 base clipped from V and 4 bases from J, the junction kept 5 bases outside the gene matches. This CDR3 is CASSIVTSGSFYNEQFF. CDR3 sequence (DNA): TGTGCCAGTAGTATAGTGACTAGCGGGAGTTTTTACAATGAGCAGTTCTTC.

The CDR3 DNA reads as TGCGCCAGCAGCCAAGTGGCGGGAGTAGCCAAAAACATTCAGTACTTC. The encoded protein is CASSQVAGVAKNIQYF. V and J are TRBV4-1 and TRBJ2-4; 7 nucleotides match TRBD2. V lost 1 base to trimming and J lost 0 bases; unmatched junction nucleotides: 3. Germline V gene sequence: CDR1 MGHRA, CDR2 YSYEKL. The CDR3 totals 16 residues.

This CDR3 reads CASNTSPWGGNTGELFF. The CDR3 DNA reads as TGTGCCAGCAACACTAGCCCTTGGGGGGGAAACACCGGGGAGCTGTTTTTT. This chain connects TRBV7-8 to TRBJ2-2; TRBD2 aligns across 7 bases. Germline V gene lookup returns CDR1 SGHVS and CDR2 FQNEAQ. The CDR3 is made up of 17 amino acids. The junction had 13 bases not matched to a gene; V was cut back by 7 bases and J by 2 bases.

This chain connects TRBV6-5 to TRBJ2-7; 7 nucleotides agree with TRBD2. Germline V gene lookup returns CDR1 MNHEY and CDR2 SVGAGI. The CDR3 covers 14 residues. The J segment lost 0 bases and the V segment lost 6 bases, leaving 5 bases of the junction unmatched. The CDR3 protein is CASSSQRDSYEQYF. DNA for the CDR3: TGTGCCAGCAGCTCTCAGCGGGACTCCTACGAGCAGTACTTC.

This chain joins TRBV28 and TRBJ2-7, with 7 bases lining up with TRBD1. The germline CDR1 and CDR2 sequences are MDHEN and SYDVKM. The CDR3 covers 15 residues. Trimming took 2 bases from V and 4 from J; bases not matched to a gene: 8. The CDR3 protein is CASSLDWGQIYEQYF. The DNA of the CDR3 is TGTGCCAGCAGTTTAGACTGGGGACAGATTTACGAGCAGTACTTC.

By share, this clone ranks as medium-sized. This chain uses TRBV28 with TRBJ1-1, with TRBD1 matching 8 bases. Germline V lookup: CDR1 MDHEN, CDR2 SYDVKM. J lost 7 bases, V lost 5 bases, and 6 bases had no gene match. The CDR3 loop spans 13 amino acids. The CDR3 DNA is TGTGCCAGCAGTAACAGGGGGGGGATTGAAGCTTTCTTT. It is translated as CASSNRGGIEAFF. Full variable domain (rest looked up from reference TRBV28 and TRBJ1-1): DVKVTQSSRYLVKRTGEKVFLECVQDMDHENMFWYRQDPGLGLRLIYFSYDVKMKEKGDIPEGYSVSREKKERFSLILESASTNQTSMYLCASSNRGGIEAFFGQGTRLTVV.

The sample holds a few counts of this clone. Other DNA sequences in the sample encode the same CDR3. The chain uses TRBV11-2 and TRBJ2-7, with a tentative D call TRBD2 (6 bases). Trimming pared 0 bases from V and 4 bases from J, leaving 13 bases between. CDR1 is SGHAT and CDR2 is FQNNGV in the germline V gene. The CDR3 is made up of 15 amino acids. The CDR3, as DNA: TGTGCCAGCAGCTTAGACGGGGGAGTAGGGTACGAGCAGTACTTC. Protein product: CASSLDGGVGYEQYF.

The chain employs TRBV9 and TRBJ2-1; D is tentatively TRBD1 or TRBD2 (6 bases each). This CDR3 is 16 amino acids long. Germline V gene sequence: CDR1 SGDLS, CDR2 YYNGEE. Trimming removed 2 bases at V and 5 bases at J, with 17 bases between. CDR3 amino acids: CASSVEGGSGDNEQFF. The CDR3 coding sequence is TGTGCCAGCAGCGTTGAAGGGGGTAGCGGAGACAATGAGCAGTTCTTC.

The rearrangement uses TRBV18 and TRBJ2-5, with 10 bases fitting TRBD1. The CDR3 is made up of 16 amino acids. Trimming took 3 bases from V and 3 from J; bases not matched to a gene: 7. CDR1 and CDR2 from the germline V gene are KGHSH and LQKENI. The CDR3 protein is CASSPETGGVKETQYF. As DNA, the CDR3 is TGTGCCAGCTCACCCGAGACAGGGGGCGTAAAAGAGACCCAGTACTTC.

V and J are TRBV7-2 and TRBJ2-7; 9 bases line up with TRBD2. The CDR3 consists of 15 residues. Per the germline V gene, CDR1 is SGHTA and CDR2 is FQGNSA. The V gene end was trimmed by 4 bases and the J gene end by 3 bases; junction bases not matched to a gene: 7. DNA of the CDR3: TGTGCCAGCAGCTCAGGGGCTAGCGGGATCTACGAGCAGTACTTC. Amino acids: CASSSGASGIYEQYF.

This clone was detected only once. J is TRBJ2-7 and V is TRBV28; TRBD1 matches at 9 bases. CDR3 size: 12 residues. The junction had 8 bases not matched to a gene; V was cut back by 11 bases and J by 6 bases. CDR1 MDHEN and CDR2 SYDVKM come from the germline V gene. The CDR3 loop reads CASAGTGSEQYF. CDR3 nucleotides: TGTGCCTCAGCCGGGACAGGGAGCGAGCAGTACTTC. The full variable domain, with the rest looked up from reference TRBV28 and TRBJ2-7, is DVKVTQSSRYLVKRTGEKVFLECVQDMDHENMFWYRQDPGLGLRLIYFSYDVKMKEKGDIPEGYSVSREKKERFSLILESASTNQTSMYLCASAGTGSEQYFGPGTRLTVT.

The chain links TRBV25-1 to TRBJ2-7; 8 bases are a match to TRBD1. The CDR3 has 14 amino acids. The junction had 5 bases not matched to a gene; V was cut back by 1 base and J by 6 bases. Germline assignment: CDR1 MGHDK and CDR2 SYGVNS. CDR3 residues: CASSELQGVSEQYF. DNA of the CDR3: TGTGCCAGCAGTGAATTACAGGGGGTCTCCGAGCAGTACTTC.

In DNA form, the CDR3 reads TGTGCCTGGGGGGGCAGTTACAATGAGCAGTTCTTC. This encodes CAWGGSYNEQFF. The chain joins TRBV30 to TRBJ2-1; a possible D gene is TRBD1 (6 bases). Germline CDR1 is GTSNPN and CDR2 is SVGIG (reference sequence). Trimming pared 5 bases from V and 4 bases from J, leaving 9 bases between. The CDR3 loop spans 12 amino acids.